This TCR beta chain stems from a study of blood T cell repertoires in COVID-19. The table came from immunoSEQ multiplex PCR; TCRdb's copy has only in-frame clones and leaves some out. The table has about 170,000 clones, about four fifths seen once. Germline CDR1 is SGDLS and CDR2 is YYNGEE. V lost 2 bases and J 3 bases, leaving 11 bases between the germline ends. This CDR3 is built from 14 residues. The sample taken for sequencing was peripheral blood. This sequence joins TRBV9 and TRBJ1-1; maybe TRBD1 (6 bases). The sequence came from a woman between 65 and 79 years old who had recovered from COVID-19. CDR3 region: CASSVGQAHTEAFF. The CDR3 DNA follows: TGTGCCAGCAGCGTGGGACAAGCCCACACTGAAGCTTTCTTT.